What follows are 28 T cell receptor beta chains derived from one specimen sequenced in a study of CD8 T cells in ankylosing spondylitis. TCRdb analysed the 5' RACE reads with MiXCR anew, one entry per CDR3 protein. The sample contains approximately 300,000 distinct CDR3 sequences, 20% to 25% of which appear only once. What was sequenced was blood, either unsorted or a sorted T cell fraction (not recorded which). Receptor source: a female donor with ankylosing spondylitis or in good health (not recorded which).

This clonotype was observed a few times. The chain combines TRBV10-3 with TRBJ2-7, with TRBD2 matching 9 bases. The CDR3 runs to 14 residues. Germline V gene data show CDR1 as ENHRY and CDR2 as SYGVKD. The V gene end was trimmed by 9 bases and the J gene end by 5 bases; junction bases not matched to a gene: 11. Here the CDR3 reads CAISRIAGEHEQYF. The CDR3 DNA sequence: TGTGCCATATCAAGAATAGCGGGAGAGCACGAGCAGTACTTC.

The V call is TRBV7-2, the J call TRBJ2-7, with 8 nucleotides matching TRBD1. With V trimmed by 3 bases and J by 2 bases, 6 bases remained unmatched. The CDR3 is made up of 15 amino acids. Germline lookup yields CDR1 SGHTA and CDR2 FQGNSA. This CDR3 is CASSFRQGPTYEQYF. The DNA for the CDR3 is TGTGCCAGCAGCTTTAGACAGGGGCCCACCTACGAGCAGTACTTC. The whole variable domain, filled in from reference TRBV7-2 and TRBJ2-7, reads GAGVSQSPSNKVTEKGKDVELRCDPISGHTALYWYRQSLGQGLEFLIYFQGNSAPDKSGLPSDRFSAERTGGSVSTLTIQRTQQEDSAVYLCASSFRQGPTYEQYFGPGTRLTVT.

This clonotype has a handful of counts. The gene calls are TRBV15 and TRBJ2-1; weak D call: TRBD2 (6 bases). Germline assignment: CDR1 LNHNV and CDR2 YYDKDF (reference sequence). V gave up 5 bases and J gave up 6 bases, with 17 bases separating them. The CDR3 contains 15 residues. Here the CDR3 reads CATSRGGGVFNEQFF. The CDR3, as DNA: TGTGCCACCAGCCGCGGAGGAGGGGTCTTCAATGAGCAGTTCTTC.

This clonotype was recorded a few times. The chain combines TRBV6-2 or TRBV6-3 with TRBJ2-1, with 13 bases identical to TRBD2. Germline V CDR1 and CDR2: MNHEY, SVGEGT. The CDR3 consists of 15 residues. With V trimmed by 6 bases and J by 15 bases, 14 bases remained unmatched. The CDR3 protein is CASSSPGLAGPKGFF. The CDR3 nucleotides read TGTGCCAGCAGCTCACCGGGACTAGCGGGACCGAAGGGGTTCTTC.

The J gene is TRBJ2-1, the V gene TRBV19, with D possibly TRBD2 on 5 matching bases. Trimming took off 3 bases at V and 4 bases at J, with 16 bases between the two ends. This CDR3 comprises 16 residues. CDR1 and CDR2 (germline): LNHDA, SQIVND (reference sequence). CDR3 loop: CASSIHDSAMYNEQFF. CDR3 coding DNA: TGTGCCAGTAGTATTCATGATAGCGCGATGTACAATGAGCAGTTCTTC.

This clonotype was detected only a few times. The J gene is TRBJ1-2, the V gene TRBV12-3 or TRBV12-4, with 10 bases fitting TRBD1. This CDR3 is 14 amino acids long. V dropped 7 bases and J dropped 5; count of bases not matched to a gene: 7. CDR3 protein: CASKGTGAGYGYTF. DNA for the CDR3: TGTGCCAGCAAGGGGACAGGGGCCGGGTATGGCTACACCTTC.

This clonotype has a handful of counts. The chain is built from TRBV20-1 and TRBJ2-7; D gene ambiguous. The germline gives CDR1 DFQATT, CDR2 SNEGSKA (reference sequence). The CDR3 has 14 residues. Trimming removed 2 bases from V and 3 bases from J, with 14 bases in between. The CDR3 sequence is CSARRALSVYEQYF. The CDR3 DNA reads as TGCAGTGCTAGAAGGGCGCTTTCCGTCTACGAGCAGTACTTC.

This clonotype appeared a few times. CDR3 loop: CSASGRAYTF. The CDR3 nucleotides read TGCAGTGCTAGTGGCAGGGCCTACACCTTC. The chain has TRBV20-1 and TRBJ1-2, with D possibly TRBD1 on 5 matching bases. The germline V and J ends were trimmed by 3 bases and 10 bases, with 9 bases remaining between them. CDR1 is DFQATT, CDR2 SNEGSKA, per germline (reference sequence). This CDR3 region has 10 residues.

A word on this clonotype: The germline gene is not matched at one end of the junction; a read error may be the cause. The chain combines TRBV6-1 with TRBJ2-1; D tentatively reads TRBD1 or TRBD2 (5 bases each). The CDR3 covers 15 residues. CDR1 MNHNS and CDR2 SASEGT come from the germline V gene. The DNA of the CDR3 is TGTGCCAACAGTCCAATCCGGGACCATTACAATGAGCAGTTCTTC. Translated, it gives CANSPIRDHYNEQFF.

J is TRBJ1-5 and V is TRBV10-2; D gene uncertain. There are 14 residues in the CDR3. The V gene's germline CDR1 is WSHSY and CDR2 SAAADI. The V gene lost 9 bases and the J gene lost 2 bases, with 14 bases spanning the gap. The CDR3 here is CASDPSGGNQPQHF. CDR3 nucleotide sequence: TGCGCCAGTGACCCGAGCGGGGGCAATCAGCCCCAGCATTTT.

There are many counts of this clonotype. An end of the junction differs from the germline gene, which may be a read error. The chain has TRBV4-3 and TRBJ2-5, with D unresolved. CDR1 and CDR2 (germline): LGHNA, YSLEER. The CDR3 sequence is 14 residues long. The CDR3 DNA is TGTGCCAGCAGCCAAGATACTTCCCGGGAGACCCAGTACTTC. This codes for CASSQDTSRETQYF.

Only a few counts were recorded for this clonotype. The chain combines TRBV6-6 with TRBJ1-2; D is possibly TRBD1 (6 bases). The CDR3 extends over 13 amino acids. Looked up from germline, CDR1 is MNHNY and CDR2 is SVGAGI (reference sequence). Trimming left V 6 bases short and J 8 bases short, with 16 bases between. The CDR3 coding sequence is TGTGCCAGCAGCGAACAGGGCTCTGGAGGCTACACCTTC. Translation: CASSEQGSGGYTF.

Only a few counts were recorded for this clonotype. The chain uses TRBV7-9 and TRBJ2-7, with 7 nucleotides matching TRBD2. The CDR3 loop spans 14 amino acids. V shed 4 bases and J 4 bases; nucleotides not matched to a gene: 7. Germline V gene data show CDR1 as SEHNR and CDR2 as FQNEAQ (reference sequence). As DNA, the CDR3 is TGTGCCAGCAGCTCTACGGGGGGAGCTTACGAGCAGTACTTC. The encoded protein is CASSSTGGAYEQYF.

This sequence joins TRBV6-5 and TRBJ2-7, with D tentatively TRBD1 or TRBD2 (5 bases each). The CDR3 contains 12 residues. The V end lost 6 bases, the J end lost 3 bases, and 9 bases lay between the germline ends. Germline V gives CDR1 MNHEY, CDR2 SVGAGI. CDR3 residues: CASRGTYYEQYF. Here the CDR3 DNA reads TGTGCCAGCAGGGGGACCTACTACGAGCAGTACTTC.

The rearrangement uses TRBV28 and TRBJ2-3, with TRBD2 matching 12 bases. The CDR3 contains 15 residues. Germline assignment: CDR1 MDHEN and CDR2 SYDVKM. The junction had 4 bases not matched to a gene; V was cut back by 3 bases and J by 6 bases. The CDR3 nucleotides are TGTGCCAGCAGTTTGACTAGCGGGAGTGGGGATACGCAGTATTTT. Protein product: CASSLTSGSGDTQYF.

This clonotype was picked up a small number of times. The rearrangement uses TRBV12-3 or TRBV12-4 and TRBJ1-2; D may be TRBD1 (5 bases). V lost 5 bases and J 8 bases, leaving 9 bases between the germline ends. The CDR3 length is 11 residues. CDR3 protein: CASSGREGYTF. CDR3 DNA: TGTGCCAGCAGTGGCAGGGAAGGCTACACCTTC.

In nucleotides, the CDR3 is TGCAGTGCGACGGGTCCCCCGGGCCGCACAGATACGCAGTATTTT. This codes for CSATGPPGRTDTQYF. V and J are TRBV20-1 and TRBJ2-3, with D uncertain. The length of the CDR3 is 15 residues. Germline loops: CDR1 DFQATT, CDR2 SNEGSKA (reference sequence). Trimming cost V 6 bases and J 1 base, with 17 bases left between them.

This chain joins TRBV12-3 or TRBV12-4 and TRBJ1-2; 9 bases fit TRBD1. The V and J ends lost 5 bases and 3 bases, in that order; junction bases with no gene match: 7. The length of the CDR3 is 15 residues. The CDR3 is CASSKHTGGYYGYTF. For the CDR3, the DNA is TGTGCCAGCAGTAAACATACAGGGGGCTACTATGGCTACACCTTC.

The sample holds a few counts of this clonotype. The chain uses TRBV20-1 and TRBJ2-6, with a weak D call TRBD2 (6 bases). Germline V gene data show CDR1 as DFQATT and CDR2 as SNEGSKA (reference sequence). The CDR3 covers 16 residues. V was clipped by 7 bases and J by 0 bases, with 16 bases between them. In DNA form, the CDR3 reads TGCAGTGGGGGGGACTTAATAAGCTCTGGGGCCAACGTCCTGACTTTC. Translation gives CSGGDLISSGANVLTF.

This clonotype was picked up many times. This chain links TRBV7-2 with TRBJ2-7, with TRBD1 identical over 7 bases. Germline loops: CDR1 SGHTA, CDR2 FQGNSA. V dropped 4 bases and J dropped 0; count of bases not matched to a gene: 0. This CDR3 is 13 amino acids long. In DNA, the CDR3 is TGTGCCAGCAGCTGGGACAGCTCCTACGAGCAGTACTTC. Amino acid sequence: CASSWDSSYEQYF.

This clonotype was counted only a few times. The chain links TRBV20-1 to TRBJ1-2; D is unresolved. The ends were cut back, 5 bases at V and 10 bases at J, with 14 bases in the middle. Germline values: CDR1 DFQATT, CDR2 SNEGSKA (reference sequence). The CDR3 loop spans 11 amino acids. CDR3 loop: CSALDTPFYTF. CDR3 DNA sequence: TGCAGTGCTCTAGACACCCCTTTCTACACCTTC.

In this sample, this clonotype turned up a few times. The rearrangement joins TRBV20-1 to TRBJ2-2; D is undetermined. CDR3 length: 16 residues. Looked up from germline, CDR1 is DFQATT and CDR2 is SNEGSKA (reference sequence). Trimming took 0 bases from V and 3 from J, leaving 14 bases between them. The CDR3 reads CSARDGGRRYTGELFF. CDR3 nucleotides: TGCAGTGCTAGAGATGGCGGCCGGCGGTACACCGGGGAGCTGTTTTTT.

In this sample, this clonotype turned up many times. The chain links TRBV14 to TRBJ2-7, with D possibly TRBD1 on 5 matching bases. The CDR3 is 15 residues long. With 4 bases removed from V and 3 bases from J, the gap between germline ends came to 16 bases. The V gene's germline CDR1 is SGHDN and CDR2 FVKESK. The chain's CDR3 is CASSPGSTSVYEQYF. CDR3 in DNA: TGTGCCAGCAGCCCAGGGTCTACGTCTGTCTACGAGCAGTACTTC. The complete variable domain, with remaining parts taken from reference TRBV14 and TRBJ2-7, reads EAGVTQFPSHSVIEKGQTVTLRCDPISGHDNLYWYRRVMGKEIKFLLHFVKESKQDESGMPNNRFLAERTGGTYSTLKVQPAELEDSGVYFCASSPGSTSVYEQYFGPGTRLTVT.

This clonotype was detected only a few times. The genes are TRBV5-1 and TRBJ1-1, with unresolved D. V was shortened by 0 bases and J by 4 bases, with 19 bases between the two germline ends. Germline CDR1 SGHRS, CDR2 YFSETQ. CDR3 length: 17 amino acids. The CDR3 DNA is TGCGCCAGCAGCTTGGAAGGTGTAGGGTGGGTGGCCACTGAAGCTTTCTTT. Translation gives CASSLEGVGWVATEAFF. Variable domain in full (rest from reference TRBV5-1 and TRBJ1-1): KAGVTQTPRYLIKTRGQQVTLSCSPISGHRSVSWYQQTPGQGLQFLFEYFSETQRNKGNFPGRFSGRQFSNSRSEMNVSTLELGDSALYLCASSLEGVGWVATEAFFGQGTRLTVV.

The rearrangement uses TRBV4-2 and TRBJ2-1; 12 nucleotides align to TRBD2. The CDR3 sequence is 15 residues long. CDR1 is LGHNA, CDR2 YNFKEQ, per germline. V shed 4 bases and J 5 bases; nucleotides not matched to a gene: 3. This chain's CDR3 is CASSRGLAGNNEQFF. Written as DNA, the CDR3 is TGTGCCAGCAGCCGCGGACTAGCGGGAAACAATGAGCAGTTCTTC.

This rearrangement joins TRBV11-3 to TRBJ1-1; TRBD1 agrees at 8 bases. CDR1 and CDR2 (germline): SGHNT, YENEEA. The V gene end was trimmed by 5 bases and the J gene end by 5 bases; junction bases not matched to a gene: 4. This CDR3 contains 13 residues. In DNA, the CDR3 is TGTGCCAGCAGCCCCTGGACAGGGACTGAAGCTTTCTTT. Its protein is CASSPWTGTEAFF.

This clonotype occurred once. This rearrangement joins TRBV7-8 to TRBJ2-7; D is unresolved. The V and J ends lost 1 base and 7 bases respectively, with 8 bases between them. The CDR3 is 12 amino acids. CDR1 is SGHVS, CDR2 FQNEAQ, per germline. CDR3 loop: CASSLGQEEQYF. The CDR3 DNA sequence: TGTGCCAGCAGCTTAGGTCAGGAGGAGCAGTACTTC.

The J gene is TRBJ1-1, the V gene TRBV7-8; D uncertain. This CDR3 contains 12 residues. Between the trimmed V and J ends, which lost 2 bases and 6 bases, there was a span of 7 bases. Germline loops: CDR1 SGHVS, CDR2 FQNEAQ. For the CDR3, the DNA is TGTGCCAGCAGCTTACAGGCCGCTGAAGCTTTCTTT. Its protein is CASSLQAAEAFF.